This T cell receptor beta chain was documented in a study of CD8 T cells in Susac syndrome. The study's findings and limits: As the study acknowledged, the number of individuals in its TCR sequencing and HLA analysis was relatively small.

As for this clonotype: Its target is not known.

Sequencing of TCR beta covered CD8+ and CD4+ T cells obtained from blood. FACS enriched CD8+ TEMRA cells, while bulk CD8+ and CD4+ were negatively isolated. The CDR3 runs to 14 residues. The V end was cut by 7 bases, the J end by 1 base, with 10 bases between. Germline assignment: CDR1 SNHLY and CDR2 FYNNEI. RNA totalling roughly 0.45 to 1 ug underwent reverse transcription with random hexamers. Amplification of TCR beta CDR3 by immunoSEQ multiplex PCR spanned 54 Vbeta and 13 Jbeta. TCRdb re-analysed the immunoSEQ multiplex PCR reads in MiXCR, keeping a single row per CDR3 protein. The table lists roughly 190,000 distinct CDR3 sequences, just under 95% of them singletons.

The sequenced material came from CD4+ T cells from PBMCs. This TCR was sampled from a human donor in good health. The rearrangement uses TRBV2 and TRBJ2-2; D unresolved. CDR3 nucleotide sequence: TGTGCCAGCAAGGAACTCGAGAACACCGGGGAGCTGTTTTTT. This gives the protein CASKELENTGELFF.